This T cell receptor (beta chain) was identified in a study of cytomegalovirus exposure and HLA in healthy donors. Primers for the PCR totalled 60 Vbeta and 13 Jbeta. Sequencing used immunoSEQ multiplex PCR; TCRdb keeps in-frame clones, though not all of them. The table includes 150,000 to 180,000 clones, 70% to 80% detected once. The CDR3 extends over 15 amino acids. The germline V and J ends were trimmed by 2 bases and 5 bases, with 16 bases remaining between them. The germline gives CDR1 SGHRS, CDR2 YFSETQ. Study results and limitations: The study labeled under 200 TCR beta chains cytomegalovirus-associated. Later analysis identified several of the most significant clusters that appeared linked to common viral pathogens.

This clone showed up just a few times. Its antigen is as yet unknown. The receptor comes from a woman aged 40-49 years in good health and CMV-seronegative. This chain connects TRBV5-1 to TRBJ2-5, with a tentative D call TRBD1 (6 bases). The source material was PBMCs. CDR3 DNA: TGCGCCAGCAGCTTACAGGGACATATCGGCGAGACCCAGTACTTC. Protein product: CASSLQGHIGETQYF.